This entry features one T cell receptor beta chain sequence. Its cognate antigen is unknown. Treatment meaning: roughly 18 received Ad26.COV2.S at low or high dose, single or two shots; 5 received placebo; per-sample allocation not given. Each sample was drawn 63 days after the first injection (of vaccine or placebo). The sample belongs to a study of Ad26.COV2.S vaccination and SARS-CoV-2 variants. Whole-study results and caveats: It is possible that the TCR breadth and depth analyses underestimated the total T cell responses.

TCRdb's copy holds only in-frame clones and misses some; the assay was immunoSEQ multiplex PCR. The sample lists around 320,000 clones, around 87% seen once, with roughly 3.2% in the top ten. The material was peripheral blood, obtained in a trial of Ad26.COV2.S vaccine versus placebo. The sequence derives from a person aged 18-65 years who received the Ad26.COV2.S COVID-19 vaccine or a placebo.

CDR3 in amino acids: CASSAQGSSTEAFF. Written as DNA, the CDR3 is TGTGCCAGTAGTGCACAGGGAAGTAGCACTGAAGCTTTCTTT. V usage is TRBV19 and J usage is TRBJ1-1; TRBD1 might be the D (6 bases). Trimming cost V 5 bases and J 4 bases, with 14 bases left between them. This CDR3 contains 14 residues. Germline-derived CDR1 and CDR2 are LNHDA and SQIVND (reference sequence).